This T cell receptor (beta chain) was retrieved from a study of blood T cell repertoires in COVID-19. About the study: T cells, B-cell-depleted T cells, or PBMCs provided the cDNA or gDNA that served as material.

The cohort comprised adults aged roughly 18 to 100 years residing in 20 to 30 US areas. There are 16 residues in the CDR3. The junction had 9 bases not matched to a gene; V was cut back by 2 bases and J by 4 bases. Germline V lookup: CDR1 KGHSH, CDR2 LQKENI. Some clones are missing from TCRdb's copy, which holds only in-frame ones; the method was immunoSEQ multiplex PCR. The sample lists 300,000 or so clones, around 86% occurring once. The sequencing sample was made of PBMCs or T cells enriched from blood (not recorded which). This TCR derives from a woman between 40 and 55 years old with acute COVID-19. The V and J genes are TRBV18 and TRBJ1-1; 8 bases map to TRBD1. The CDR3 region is CASSPLQGELFTEAFF. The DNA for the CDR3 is TGTGCCAGCTCACCATTACAGGGGGAATTGTTCACTGAAGCTTTCTTT.